These 13 T cell receptor beta chains were sequenced from one sample in a study of long-term antiretroviral therapy in people with HIV. The immunoSEQ assay was v3.0, run at survey level. This table comes from immunoSEQ multiplex PCR, and its TCRdb copy is limited to in-frame clones, with some not included. The table shows approximately 24,000 clones, with 87% occurring only once. Sequencing used unsorted PBMCs, obtained 1.8 years before starting antiretroviral therapy. These receptors were obtained from a man over 45 with HIV.

This sequence joins TRBV19 and TRBJ2-7, with 8 bases aligning to TRBD2. The junction had 5 bases not matched to a gene; V was cut back by 3 bases and J by 1 base. There are 15 residues in the CDR3. Germline CDR1 LNHDA, CDR2 SQIVND (reference sequence). The CDR3 nucleotides read TGTGCCAGTAGTATGAGCGGGGGTAGTTCCTACGAGCAGTACTTC. Residues: CASSMSGGSSYEQYF.

Only one count was recorded for this clone. V gene TRBV5-1 combines with J gene TRBJ1-1; D is undetermined. The V end was cut by 4 bases, the J end by 4 bases, with 14 bases between. CDR1 is SGHRS, CDR2 YFSETQ, per germline. CDR3 length: 14 amino acids. The CDR3 loop is CASSPVGWGTEAFF. In DNA, the CDR3 is TGCGCCAGCAGCCCGGTCGGGTGGGGCACTGAAGCTTTCTTT.

J is TRBJ1-1 and V is TRBV19, with D perhaps TRBD1 (6 bases). The CDR3 runs to 13 residues. The germline V gene encodes CDR1 LNHDA and CDR2 SQIVND (reference sequence). Trimming removed 7 bases at V and 7 bases at J, with 16 bases between. The DNA of the CDR3 is TGTGCCAGTACGAGACAGGCGACGAGTGAAGCTTTCTTT. Its translation is CASTRQATSEAFF.

This chain connects TRBV5-1 to TRBJ1-2, with 12 bases lining up with TRBD1. Per germline, CDR1 SGHRS and CDR2 YFSETQ. The CDR3 contains 17 residues. The junction had 12 bases not matched to a gene; V was cut back by 4 bases and J by 5 bases. CDR3 amino acids: CASSLVPGQGAEYGYTF. The CDR3 DNA follows: TGCGCCAGCAGCCTAGTCCCGGGACAGGGGGCTGAGTATGGCTACACCTTC.

The rearrangement joins TRBV7-3 to TRBJ2-7; 7 bases map to TRBD1. J was trimmed by 2 bases and V by 2 bases; bases with no gene match: 3. Germline V gene sequence: CDR1 SGHTA, CDR2 FQGTGA. The CDR3 sequence is 14 residues long. The CDR3 sequence: CASSLLGQTYEQYF. CDR3 bases: TGTGCCAGCAGCTTACTGGGACAGACCTACGAGCAGTACTTC.

V and J are TRBV30 and TRBJ2-1; 7 bases agree with TRBD1. This CDR3 has 13 residues. V gave up 5 bases and J gave up 10 bases; unmatched junction bases: 11. Germline V gene sequence: CDR1 GTSNPN, CDR2 SVGIG (reference sequence). For the CDR3, the DNA is TGTGCCTGGGGGGGACAGAGCACCAGGGAGCAGTTCTTC. Its translation is CAWGGQSTREQFF.

The CDR3 here is CASSVSGTGDYGYTF. The CDR3, as DNA: TGTGCCAGCAGCGTATCCGGGACAGGAGATTATGGCTACACCTTC. The V call is TRBV9, the J call TRBJ1-2; 8 bases are shared with TRBD1. This CDR3 is 15 amino acids long. With 1 base clipped from V and 5 bases from J, the junction kept 7 bases outside the gene matches. Germline loops: CDR1 SGDLS, CDR2 YYNGEE.

Notes on this clone: No DNA is shown, since the ends of the CDR3 on it are uncertain; the CDR3 is the one TCRdb lists. The chain couples TRBV10-3 to TRBJ1-2; the tabulated D call, TRBD1, remains unverified against the DNA. The CDR3 length equals 10 residues, ends included. Germline V gene data show CDR1 as ENHRY and CDR2 as SYGVKD. This chain's CDR3 is CAVGQGALTF.

This sequence joins TRBV7-9 and TRBJ2-7; TRBD1 matches 9 bases. The CDR3 is made up of 13 amino acids. Germline loops: CDR1 SEHNR, CDR2 FQNEAQ (reference sequence). V was pared by 5 bases and J by 6 bases, with 5 bases of the junction left unmatched. The CDR3 coding sequence is TGTGCCAGCAGCATCCTGGACAGGGGCGAGCAGTACTTC. Encoded protein: CASSILDRGEQYF.

This rearrangement joins TRBV19 to TRBJ1-2; D is perhaps TRBD1 (5 bases). Germline values: CDR1 LNHDA, CDR2 SQIVND (reference sequence). The CDR3 totals 13 residues. V lost 3 bases, J lost 8 bases, and 13 bases lay in between. In DNA, the CDR3 is TGTGCCAGTAGTATCCGGGGCGTGCAAGGCTACACCTTC. Translated: CASSIRGVQGYTF.

The chain joins TRBV14 to TRBJ1-1; no definite D call. This CDR3 spans 12 amino acids. V was trimmed by 5 bases and J by 0 bases, leaving 4 bases between them. The germline gives CDR1 SGHDN, CDR2 FVKESK. CDR3 sequence reads: CASSWLNTEAFF. CDR3 in DNA: TGTGCCAGCAGCTGGTTGAACACTGAAGCTTTCTTT.

This rearrangement joins TRBV14 to TRBJ1-3; D unclear. Per the germline V gene, CDR1 is SGHDN and CDR2 is FVKESK. The CDR3 contains 15 residues. The V end was cut by 0 bases, the J end by 0 bases, with 6 bases between. The CDR3 DNA follows: TGTGCCAGCAGCCAAGAGTACGGCTCTGGAAACACCATATATTTT. Translating it yields CASSQEYGSGNTIYF.

This chain joins TRBV15 and TRBJ2-1, with a weak D call TRBD2 (6 bases). V was cut by 6 bases and J by 10 bases, with 13 bases left in between. Germline CDR1 and CDR2: LNHNV and YYDKDF (reference sequence). The CDR3 runs to 12 residues. The CDR3 protein is CATRILREEQFF. For the CDR3, the DNA is TGTGCCACCAGAATCCTCCGGGAGGAGCAGTTCTTC.